This T cell receptor beta chain was profiled in a study of T cells in Graves' hyperthyroidism and ophthalmopathy. As for this clonotype: Its antigen is as yet unknown.

RNA transcripts provided the source from which TCR beta CDR3 regions were amplified. TCR CDR3 underwent first-round RT-PCR with the HTBI primer set. Using its own MiXCR run on the multiplex PCR reads, TCRdb lists one record per CDR3 protein. The sample gives about 52,000 distinct CDR3 sequences, approximately 48% of which show up once; 8% to 10% is in the top ten. Findings of the study overall: Researchers found most expanded thyroid clonotypes above 0.001 in blood as well.

The CDR3 totals 14 residues. V lost 1 base to trimming and J lost 1 base; unmatched junction nucleotides: 2. Germline V gives CDR1 DFQATT, CDR2 SNEGSKA (reference sequence). The clonotype comes from a woman aged 50 to 60 with Graves' ophthalmopathy. The rearrangement uses TRBV20-1 and TRBJ1-1, with 8 bases fitting TRBD1. Sequenced sample: blood. Here the CDR3 reads CSARATGANTEAFF. Here the CDR3 DNA reads TGCAGTGCTAGAGCGACAGGGGCGAACACTGAAGCTTTCTTT.